This T cell receptor (beta chain) emerged from a study of blood T cell repertoires in COVID-19. At the level of the study: COVID-19 samples collected from the United States, Italy and Spain covered acute and convalescent phases. T cells, B-cell-depleted T cells, or PBMCs supplied cDNA or gDNA.

Germline V lookup: CDR1 LNHDA, CDR2 SQIVND (reference sequence). There are 13 residues in the CDR3. The germline V and J ends were trimmed by 3 bases and 3 bases, with 9 bases remaining between them. The repertoire was sequenced with immunoSEQ multiplex PCR; TCRdb's copy has only in-frame clones and lacks some. The table shows 240,000 or so clones, with around four fifths occurring only once. This clone was observed a handful of times. The rearrangement links TRBV19 to TRBJ2-7; maybe TRBD1 (6 bases). Source material: peripheral blood. The sequence was obtained from a woman aged 55-75 years with active or convalescent COVID-19. This CDR3 reads CASSIIGGYEQYF. CDR3 DNA: TGTGCCAGTAGTATTATAGGGGGCTACGAGCAGTACTTC.